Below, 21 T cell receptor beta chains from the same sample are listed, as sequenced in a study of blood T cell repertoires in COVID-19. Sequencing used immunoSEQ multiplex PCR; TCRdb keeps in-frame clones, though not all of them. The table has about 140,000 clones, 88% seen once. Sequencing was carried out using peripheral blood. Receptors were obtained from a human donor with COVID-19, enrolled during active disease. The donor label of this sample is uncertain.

As DNA, the CDR3 is TGTGCCAGCAGCCTACTTACGCGGACCGGGACAGACACAGATACGCAGTATTTT. Its protein product is CASSLLTRTGTDTDTQYF. The chain uses TRBV4-2 and TRBJ2-3; 7 positions agree with TRBD1. The germline V gene has CDR1 LGHNA and CDR2 YNFKEQ. The CDR3 is made up of 18 amino acids. J was trimmed by 2 bases and V by 4 bases; bases with no gene match: 15.

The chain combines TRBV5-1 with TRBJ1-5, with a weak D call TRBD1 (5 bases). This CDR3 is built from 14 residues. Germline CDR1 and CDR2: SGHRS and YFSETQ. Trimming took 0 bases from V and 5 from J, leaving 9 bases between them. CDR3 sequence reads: CASSLEGVDQPQHF. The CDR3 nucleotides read TGCGCCAGCAGCTTGGAAGGGGTAGATCAGCCCCAGCATTTT.

CDR3 in amino acids: CASSRRQENTEAFF. CDR3 in DNA: TGCGCCAGCAGCCGTAGACAGGAGAACACTGAAGCTTTCTTT. The chain uses TRBV5-1 and TRBJ1-1; D might be TRBD1 (6 bases). The CDR3 sequence is 14 residues long. Between the trimmed V and J ends, which lost 4 bases and 1 base, there was a span of 11 bases. Germline values: CDR1 SGHRS, CDR2 YFSETQ.

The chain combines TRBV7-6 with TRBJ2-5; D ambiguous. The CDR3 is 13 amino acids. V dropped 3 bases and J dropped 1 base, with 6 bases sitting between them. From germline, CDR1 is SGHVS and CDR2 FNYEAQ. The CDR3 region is CASSLEPQETQYF. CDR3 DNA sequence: TGTGCCAGCAGCTTGGAGCCCCAAGAGACCCAGTACTTC. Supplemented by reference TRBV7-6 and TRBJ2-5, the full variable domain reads GAGVSQSPRYKVTKRGQDVALRCDPISGHVSLYWYRQALGQGPEFLTYFNYEAQQDKSGLPNDRFSAERPEGSISTLTIQRTEQRDSAMYRCASSLEPQETQYFGPGTRLLVL.

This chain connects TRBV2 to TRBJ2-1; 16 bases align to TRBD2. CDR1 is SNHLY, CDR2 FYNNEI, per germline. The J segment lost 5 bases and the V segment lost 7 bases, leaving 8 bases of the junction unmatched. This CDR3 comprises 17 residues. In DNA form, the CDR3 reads TGTGCCAGCACCCCGGGACTAGCGGGGGGGCGGAACAATGAGCAGTTCTTC. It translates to CASTPGLAGGRNNEQFF.

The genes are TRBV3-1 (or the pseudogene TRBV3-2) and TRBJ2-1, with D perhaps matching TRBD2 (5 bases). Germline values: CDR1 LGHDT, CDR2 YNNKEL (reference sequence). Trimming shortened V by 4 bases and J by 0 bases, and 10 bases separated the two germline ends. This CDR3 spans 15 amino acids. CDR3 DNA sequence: TGTGCCAGCAGCCCCACTCGGGGCTCCTACAATGAGCAGTTCTTC. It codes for CASSPTRGSYNEQFF.

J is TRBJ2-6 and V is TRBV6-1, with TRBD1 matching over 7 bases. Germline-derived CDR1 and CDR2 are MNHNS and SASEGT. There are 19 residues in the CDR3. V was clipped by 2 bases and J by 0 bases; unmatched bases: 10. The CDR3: CASSEFATGPSSGANVLTF. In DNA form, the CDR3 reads TGTGCCAGCAGTGAATTTGCGACAGGGCCGAGCTCTGGGGCCAACGTCCTGACTTTC.

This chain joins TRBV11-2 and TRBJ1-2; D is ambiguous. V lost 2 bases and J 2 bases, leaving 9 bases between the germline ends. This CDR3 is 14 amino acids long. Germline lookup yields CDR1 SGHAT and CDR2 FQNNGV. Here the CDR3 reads CASSLSTVNYGYTF. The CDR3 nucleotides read TGTGCCAGCAGCTTATCTACAGTCAACTATGGCTACACCTTC.

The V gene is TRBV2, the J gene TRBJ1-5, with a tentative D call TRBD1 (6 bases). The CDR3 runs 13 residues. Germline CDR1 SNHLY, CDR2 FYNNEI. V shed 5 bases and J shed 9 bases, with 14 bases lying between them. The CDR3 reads CASSQDSVGPQHF. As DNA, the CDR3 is TGTGCCAGCAGTCAGGACAGCGTCGGGCCCCAGCATTTT.

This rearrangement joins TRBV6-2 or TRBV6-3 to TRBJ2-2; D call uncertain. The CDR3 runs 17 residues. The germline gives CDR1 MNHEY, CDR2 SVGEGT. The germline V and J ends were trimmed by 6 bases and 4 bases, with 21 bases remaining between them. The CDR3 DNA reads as TGTGCCAGCAGCGACGGATCCCAGAGGTTTTTCACCGGGGAGCTGTTTTTT. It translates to CASSDGSQRFFTGELFF.

Here the CDR3 DNA reads TGTGCCAGCAGCCAAGGAGGTATCGCTGAAGCTTTCTTT. It is translated as CASSQGGIAEAFF. The chain carries TRBV3-1 (or the pseudogene TRBV3-2) and TRBJ1-1; D remains unclear. CDR1 is LGHDT, CDR2 YNNKEL, per germline (reference sequence). The CDR3 sequence is 13 residues long. The germline V and J ends were trimmed by 1 base and 6 bases, with 9 bases remaining between them.

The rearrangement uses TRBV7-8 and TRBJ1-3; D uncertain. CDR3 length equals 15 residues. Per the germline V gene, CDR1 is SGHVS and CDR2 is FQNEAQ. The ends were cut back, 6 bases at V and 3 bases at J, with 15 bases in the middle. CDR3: CASRLREEFGNTIYF. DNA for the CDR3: TGTGCCAGCAGGTTGAGGGAGGAGTTTGGAAACACCATATATTTT.

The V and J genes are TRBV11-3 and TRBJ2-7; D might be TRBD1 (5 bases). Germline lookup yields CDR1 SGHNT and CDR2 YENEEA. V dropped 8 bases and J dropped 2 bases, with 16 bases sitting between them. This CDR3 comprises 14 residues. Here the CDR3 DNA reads TGTGCCAGCGGCCCTGGGCCAGGGACCTACGAGCAGTACTTC. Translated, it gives CASGPGPGTYEQYF.

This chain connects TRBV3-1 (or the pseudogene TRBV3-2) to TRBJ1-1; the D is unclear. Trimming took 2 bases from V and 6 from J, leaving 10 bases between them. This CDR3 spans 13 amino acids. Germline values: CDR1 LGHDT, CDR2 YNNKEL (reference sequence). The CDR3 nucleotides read TGTGCCAGCAGCCAAAACCGCGACTCTGAAGCTTTCTTT. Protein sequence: CASSQNRDSEAFF.

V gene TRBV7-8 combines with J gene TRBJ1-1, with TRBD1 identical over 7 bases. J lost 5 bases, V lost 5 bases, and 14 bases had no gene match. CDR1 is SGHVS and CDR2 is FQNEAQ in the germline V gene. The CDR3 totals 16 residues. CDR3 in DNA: TGTGCCAGCAGCCCAGGGGTAGGGGGCGTCGGGACTGAAGCTTTCTTT. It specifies CASSPGVGGVGTEAFF.

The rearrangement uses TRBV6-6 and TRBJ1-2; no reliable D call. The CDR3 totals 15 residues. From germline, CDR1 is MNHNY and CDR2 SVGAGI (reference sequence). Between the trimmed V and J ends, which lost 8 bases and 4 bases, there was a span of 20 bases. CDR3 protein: CASRWERPEFYGYTF. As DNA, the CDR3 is TGTGCCAGCCGGTGGGAGCGTCCGGAATTCTATGGCTACACCTTC.

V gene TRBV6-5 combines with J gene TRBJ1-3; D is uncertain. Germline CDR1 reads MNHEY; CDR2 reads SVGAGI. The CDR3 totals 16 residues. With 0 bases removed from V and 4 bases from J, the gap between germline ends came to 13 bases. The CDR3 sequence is CASSYSPRVSGNTIYF. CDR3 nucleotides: TGTGCCAGCAGTTACTCGCCACGGGTCTCCGGAAACACCATATATTTT.

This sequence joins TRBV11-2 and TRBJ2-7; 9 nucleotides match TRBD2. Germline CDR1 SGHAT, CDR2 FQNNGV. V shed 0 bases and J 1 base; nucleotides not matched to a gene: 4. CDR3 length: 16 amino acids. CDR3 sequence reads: CASSLDSGGQSYEQYF. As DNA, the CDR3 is TGTGCCAGCAGCTTAGATAGCGGGGGCCAATCCTACGAGCAGTACTTC.

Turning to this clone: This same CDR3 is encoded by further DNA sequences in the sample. CDR3 sequence reads: CASSLRGQPQHF. The CDR3 region has the DNA TGTGCCAGCAGCTTAAGGGGTCAGCCCCAGCATTTT. This chain joins TRBV7-2 and TRBJ1-5; perhaps TRBD1 as D (5 bases). V was trimmed by 2 bases and J by 6 bases, leaving 5 bases between them. The CDR3 length is 12 residues. Germline values: CDR1 SGHTA, CDR2 FQGNSA.

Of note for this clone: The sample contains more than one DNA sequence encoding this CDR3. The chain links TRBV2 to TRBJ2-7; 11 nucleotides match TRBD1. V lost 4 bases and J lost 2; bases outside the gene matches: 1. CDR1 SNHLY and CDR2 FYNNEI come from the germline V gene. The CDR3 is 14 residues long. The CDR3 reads CASSGGQGAYEQYF. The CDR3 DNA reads TGTGCCAGCAGTGGGGGACAGGGGGCCTACGAGCAGTACTTC. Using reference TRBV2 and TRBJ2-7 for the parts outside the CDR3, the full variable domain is EPEVTQTPSHQVTQMGQEVILRCVPISNHLYFYWYRQILGQKVEFLVSFYNNEISEKSEIFDDQFSVERPDGSNFTLKIRSTKLEDSAMYFCASSGGQGAYEQYFGPGTRLTVT.

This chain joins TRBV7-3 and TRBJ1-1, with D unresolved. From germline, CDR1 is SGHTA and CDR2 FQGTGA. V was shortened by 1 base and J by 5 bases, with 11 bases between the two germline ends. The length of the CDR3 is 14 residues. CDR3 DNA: TGTGCCAGCAGCTTAAAACCCTCGGGTACTGAAGCTTTCTTT. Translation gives CASSLKPSGTEAFF.